The 26 T cell receptor beta chains listed next were all sequenced from one sample in a study of shared clonotypes between healthy human individuals. Naivety among CD8 cells was defined by CD45RO negativity and positive CCR7 selection, thereby excluding terminally differentiated effector memory CD45RA+ cells. This table comes from immunoSEQ multiplex PCR, and its TCRdb copy is limited to in-frame clones, with some not included. The sample lists 1.5 million to 2.5 million clones, 85% to 95% occurring once. Sequences were obtained from naive CD8+ T cells sorted from blood. The receptors derive from a man younger than 35 in good health.

The chain carries TRBV10-2 and TRBJ2-1; TRBD2 matches 11 bases. The CDR3 sequence is 16 residues long. Germline trimming cut 3 bases from V and 1 base from J; bases unmatched to any gene: 2. The germline V gene has CDR1 WSHSY and CDR2 SAAADI. CDR3 loop: CASSDTSGSSYNEQFF. The CDR3 nucleotides read TGCGCCAGCAGTGACACTAGCGGGAGTTCCTACAATGAGCAGTTCTTC.

This sequence joins TRBV7-9 and TRBJ2-6; D is unresolved. Germline V gene lookup returns CDR1 SEHNR and CDR2 FQNEAQ (reference sequence). The ends were cut back, 4 bases at V and 2 bases at J, with 12 bases in the middle. The CDR3 has 16 amino acids. CDR3 protein: CASSSFLGTGANVLTF. CDR3 sequence (DNA): TGTGCCAGCAGCTCCTTCCTAGGGACTGGGGCCAACGTCCTGACTTTC.

J is TRBJ2-5 and V is TRBV2; no clear D gene. Trimming stripped 8 bases from V and 3 bases from J, with 10 bases between. Germline V gives CDR1 SNHLY, CDR2 FYNNEI. The CDR3 has 12 residues. This CDR3 reads CASVGPKETQYF. CDR3 coding DNA: TGTGCCAGCGTGGGCCCAAAAGAGACCCAGTACTTC. The variable domain in full, with the rest retrieved from reference TRBV2 and TRBJ2-5, is EPEVTQTPSHQVTQMGQEVILRCVPISNHLYFYWYRQILGQKVEFLVSFYNNEISEKSEIFDDQFSVERPDGSNFTLKIRSTKLEDSAMYFCASVGPKETQYFGPGTRLLVL.

J is TRBJ2-3 and V is TRBV27, with 9 bases lining up with TRBD2. The CDR3 totals 18 residues. Unmatched junction bases numbered 18, after V lost 5 bases and J lost 6 bases. Germline V gene data show CDR1 as MNHEY and CDR2 as SMNVEV (reference sequence). This CDR3 reads CASSPIQTGGGASDTQYF. As DNA, the CDR3 is TGTGCCAGCAGTCCCATCCAAACTGGCGGGGGGGCGTCCGATACGCAGTATTTT.

The gene calls are TRBV6-5 and TRBJ2-7; TRBD1 is a possible D gene (6 bases). Germline CDR1 is MNHEY and CDR2 is SVGAGI. The CDR3 covers 14 residues. V shed 5 bases and J shed 0 bases, with 11 bases lying between them. The CDR3 DNA sequence: TGTGCCAGCAGTCCCAGGGGTGTCTCCTACGAGCAGTACTTC. Translating it yields CASSPRGVSYEQYF.

The rearrangement links TRBV7-9 to TRBJ2-7; D unresolved. With 2 bases removed from V and 5 bases from J, the gap between germline ends came to 16 bases. CDR3 length: 15 amino acids. Germline V gives CDR1 SEHNR, CDR2 FQNEAQ (reference sequence). The CDR3 DNA sequence: TGTGCCAGCAGCTTAACCCCGGCATCCCTTAACGAGCAGTACTTC. Protein: CASSLTPASLNEQYF.

The chain recombines TRBV5-1 with TRBJ2-5, with 8 bases lining up with TRBD1. V lost 0 bases and J lost 1; bases outside the gene matches: 5. Germline V gives CDR1 SGHRS, CDR2 YFSETQ. This CDR3 is 16 amino acids long. The CDR3 loop reads CASSLVPQGAQETQYF. CDR3 nucleotide sequence: TGCGCCAGCAGCTTGGTACCCCAGGGGGCCCAAGAGACCCAGTACTTC.

The J gene is TRBJ2-5, the V gene TRBV7-2; 7 positions match TRBD2. Germline values: CDR1 SGHTA, CDR2 FQGNSA. There are 15 residues in the CDR3. V shed 1 base and J 5 bases; nucleotides not matched to a gene: 7. The CDR3 sequence is CASSLVPGGRETQYF. The CDR3 DNA is TGTGCCAGCAGCTTAGTGCCGGGGGGAAGGGAGACCCAGTACTTC.

This sequence joins TRBV4-1 and TRBJ2-1; D is perhaps TRBD2 (5 bases). The CDR3 runs to 17 residues. CDR1 and CDR2 (germline): MGHRA, YSYEKL. Between the trimmed V and J ends, which lost 4 bases and 8 bases, there was a span of 24 bases. CDR3 protein: CASSLVRRSGVLDEQFF. The CDR3 nucleotides read TGCGCCAGCAGCCTAGTTAGGAGGAGCGGTGTTTTGGATGAGCAGTTCTTC.

The genes are TRBV2 and TRBJ1-1; D perhaps matches TRBD1 (5 bases). Germline loops: CDR1 SNHLY, CDR2 FYNNEI. The CDR3 covers 13 residues. V lost 3 bases to trimming and J lost 5 bases, with 10 bases between them. The CDR3 DNA is TGTGCCAGCAGTGACGAGGGGTGGACTGAAGCTTTCTTT. It codes for CASSDEGWTEAFF.

The chain combines TRBV19 with TRBJ1-1; 7 positions agree with TRBD1. This CDR3 comprises 16 residues. With V trimmed by 6 bases and J by 5 bases, 15 bases remained unmatched. CDR1 and CDR2 (germline): LNHDA, SQIVND (reference sequence). The CDR3 region has the DNA TGTGCCAGTAGCTACCACCAGGACCAGGGGGTGACTGAAGCTTTCTTT. This codes for CASSYHQDQGVTEAFF.

The V and J genes are TRBV6-5 and TRBJ2-1, with 9 bases matching TRBD2. The CDR3 is 15 amino acids. The J segment lost 10 bases and the V segment lost 2 bases, leaving 9 bases of the junction unmatched. The V gene's germline CDR1 is MNHEY and CDR2 SVGAGI. The CDR3 region is CASSYGASGAGEQFF. DNA of the CDR3: TGTGCCAGCAGTTACGGGGCTAGCGGGGCTGGGGAGCAGTTCTTC.

This rearrangement joins TRBV4-1 to TRBJ2-5; D may be TRBD1 (5 bases). In germline, CDR1 is MGHRA, CDR2 YSYEKL. This CDR3 has 15 residues. Trimming cost V 3 bases and J 2 bases, with 13 bases left between them. The CDR3 loop reads CASSHRQSKQETQYF. The CDR3, as DNA: TGCGCCAGCAGCCACCGACAGAGTAAACAAGAGACCCAGTACTTC.

This sequence joins TRBV5-1 and TRBJ2-7; D is undetermined. CDR1 is SGHRS, CDR2 YFSETQ, per germline. Trimming shortened V by 0 bases and J by 7 bases, and 8 bases separated the two germline ends. This CDR3 is built from 12 residues. The CDR3 is CASSLESAEQYF. CDR3 bases: TGCGCCAGCAGCTTGGAATCAGCGGAGCAGTACTTC.

The chain carries TRBV19 and TRBJ1-5, with 9 bases aligning to TRBD1. CDR1 LNHDA and CDR2 SQIVND come from the germline V gene (reference sequence). J gave up 3 bases and V 6 bases, and 12 bases lay outside the gene matches. The CDR3 is 17 residues long. The CDR3 sequence: CASSAPRTGADNQPQHF. The CDR3 nucleotides are TGTGCCAGTAGCGCACCCAGGACAGGGGCGGACAATCAGCCCCAGCATTTT.

The chain links TRBV4-1 to TRBJ2-1, with TRBD2 matching 7 bases. The V and J ends lost 0 bases and 2 bases, in that order; junction bases with no gene match: 7. This CDR3 has 17 residues. Looked up from germline, CDR1 is MGHRA and CDR2 is YSYEKL. The CDR3 region has the DNA TGCGCCAGCAGCCAAGATCGAAGTCTAGCGGCCTACAATGAGCAGTTCTTC. Protein: CASSQDRSLAAYNEQFF.

V gene TRBV6-5 combines with J gene TRBJ2-2; maybe TRBD2 (5 bases). The germline CDR1 and CDR2 sequences are MNHEY and SVGAGI. CDR3 length equals 14 residues. Trimming removed 6 bases from V and 3 bases from J, with 11 bases in between. CDR3 loop: CASSRSGDTGELFF. As DNA, the CDR3 is TGTGCCAGCAGCCGCAGCGGTGACACCGGGGAGCTGTTTTTT.

The chain carries TRBV2 and TRBJ1-1; tentative D call: TRBD1 (5 bases). Germline CDR1 reads SNHLY; CDR2 reads FYNNEI. Trimming left V 4 bases short and J 7 bases short, with 16 bases between. The length of the CDR3 is 14 residues. In DNA, the CDR3 is TGTGCCAGCAGTGGAATGGGGCCCCGGGGTGAAGCTTTCTTT. It is translated as CASSGMGPRGEAFF.

The rearrangement uses TRBV9 and TRBJ1-4, with TRBD1 as a possible D gene (6 bases). This CDR3 region has 15 residues. V lost 0 bases and J lost 8, with 14 bases in between. CDR1 is SGDLS, CDR2 YYNGEE, per germline. The CDR3 loop reads CASSVGDRLGEKLFF. CDR3 nucleotide sequence: TGTGCCAGCAGCGTAGGCGACAGGTTAGGAGAAAAACTGTTTTTT.

This clone has just one count. The same CDR3 also results from other DNA sequences found in this sample. The V call is TRBV11-2, the J call TRBJ2-7, with 8 bases matching TRBD2. The length of the CDR3 is 14 residues. Looked up from germline, CDR1 is SGHAT and CDR2 is FQNNGV. V shed 5 bases and J 1 base; nucleotides not matched to a gene: 4. The CDR3 loop is CASSPLAGSYEQYF. The CDR3 DNA reads as TGTGCCAGCAGCCCCTTAGCGGGGTCCTACGAGCAGTACTTC.

This chain connects TRBV28 to TRBJ2-2; TRBD1 aligns across 8 bases. CDR1 is MDHEN and CDR2 is SYDVKM in the germline V gene. Trimming removed 1 base from V and 5 bases from J; junction bases left unmatched: 3. The CDR3 totals 15 residues. This CDR3 is CASSLLRTGTGELFF. Here the CDR3 DNA reads TGTGCCAGCAGTTTATTGCGGACAGGGACCGGGGAGCTGTTTTTT.

This chain joins TRBV7-2 and TRBJ1-5, with D perhaps matching TRBD1 (6 bases). Trimming took off 0 bases at V and 4 bases at J, with 7 bases between the two ends. CDR1 and CDR2 from the germline V gene are SGHTA and FQGNSA. CDR3 length equals 14 residues. The CDR3 spells CASSLAGGNQPQHF. Here the CDR3 DNA reads TGTGCCAGCAGCTTAGCAGGGGGTAATCAGCCCCAGCATTTT.

V usage is TRBV6-5 and J usage is TRBJ2-7; TRBD2 agrees at 8 bases. From germline, CDR1 is MNHEY and CDR2 SVGAGI. This CDR3 comprises 14 residues. J gave up 7 bases and V 2 bases, and 7 bases lay outside the gene matches. CDR3 coding DNA: TGTGCCAGCAGTTACGCCGGACTAGCTAGTGAGCAGTACTTC. Translating it yields CASSYAGLASEQYF.

The CDR3 bases are TGTGCCAGCAGCTGGGGACAGGCGAGGGACTATGGCTACACCTTC. Translating gives CASSWGQARDYGYTF. V and J are TRBV7-9 and TRBJ1-2; 8 bases are a match to TRBD1. Trimming took 4 bases from V and 3 from J; bases not matched to a gene: 7. Per the germline V gene, CDR1 is SEHNR and CDR2 is FQNEAQ (reference sequence). The CDR3 runs to 15 residues.

Here the CDR3 DNA reads TGTGCCAGCAGCAACTGGACTAGCGGGGATACGCAGTATTTT. Translating it yields CASSNWTSGDTQYF. V usage is TRBV7-9 and J usage is TRBJ2-3; 11 nucleotides line up with TRBD2. The CDR3 extends over 14 amino acids. Germline CDR1 is SEHNR and CDR2 is FQNEAQ (reference sequence). V lost 5 bases to trimming and J lost 6 bases; unmatched junction nucleotides: 4.

V and J are TRBV4-1 and TRBJ2-6; D unclear. The CDR3 is made up of 15 amino acids. Germline CDR1 reads MGHRA; CDR2 reads YSYEKL. With 0 bases removed from V and 0 bases from J, the gap between germline ends came to 3 bases. The DNA of the CDR3 is TGCGCCAGCAGCCAAGACAACTCTGGGGCCAACGTCCTGACTTTC. Translation: CASSQDNSGANVLTF.